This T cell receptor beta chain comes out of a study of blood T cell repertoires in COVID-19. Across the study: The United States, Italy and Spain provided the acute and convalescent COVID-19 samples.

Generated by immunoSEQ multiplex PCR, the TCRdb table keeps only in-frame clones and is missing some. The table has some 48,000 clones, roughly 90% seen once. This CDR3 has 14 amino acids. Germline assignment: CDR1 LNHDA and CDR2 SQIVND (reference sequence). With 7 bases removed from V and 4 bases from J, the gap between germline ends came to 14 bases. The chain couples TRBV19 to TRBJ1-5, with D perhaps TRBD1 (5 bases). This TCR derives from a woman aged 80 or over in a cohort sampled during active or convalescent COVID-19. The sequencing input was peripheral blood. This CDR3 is CASTRVGGNQPQHF. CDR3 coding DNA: TGTGCCAGTACTCGGGTGGGGGGGAATCAGCCCCAGCATTTT.